This T cell receptor beta chain was identified in a study of T-cell memory formation after mild COVID-19. Study in general: Most TCR clusters belonged to a single donor. General study points: Cross-reactive memory apparently joined, as some responding clones appeared in pre-infection memory. Contracting CD4+ clones lay largely in CM and EM, with CD8+ ones residing in EMRA.

This clonotype was seen more than once but under ten times. The antigen is not known. The CDR3 has 16 residues. V lost 6 bases to trimming and J lost 0 bases, with 17 bases between them. The germline V gene has CDR1 LNHDA and CDR2 SQIVND (reference sequence). TCRdb redid the calling of the 5' RACE reads with MiXCR, one entry per CDR3 protein. This sample has 540,000 or so distinct CDR3 sequences, with roughly 20% found just once. Sequences were obtained from PBMCs or a T cell subset sorted from them (not recorded which). This TCR was sampled from an adult woman who had mild COVID-19 (a few samples of this study predate the infection). Cell type and time point are not known. The rearrangement uses TRBV19 and TRBJ1-1; TRBD1 might be the D (5 bases). Here the CDR3 DNA reads TGTGCCAGTAGGATTGGCAGGGAGTCGATGAACACTGAAGCTTTCTTT. It is translated as CASRIGRESMNTEAFF.